This entry describes one TCR beta chain. Germline lookup yields CDR1 MDHEN and CDR2 SYDVKM. With 5 bases removed from V and 0 bases from J, the gap between germline ends came to 10 bases. The CDR3 contains 14 residues. RNA amounts of about 0.5 to 1 ug underwent reverse transcription with random hexamers. TCRdb used MiXCR to reprocess the immunoSEQ multiplex PCR reads, holding one entry per CDR3 protein. The table records about 180,000 distinct CDR3 sequences, approximately 94% of them present only once. These data originate in a study of CD8 T cells in Susac syndrome. The sequenced material came from CD4+ T cells from PBMCs. The chain is built from TRBV28 and TRBJ1-2; the D gene is possibly TRBD1 (6 bases). The receptor was derived from a human donor with Susac syndrome. DNA for the CDR3: TGTGCCAGCAGTACGGGGGCCCCTAACTATGGCTACACCTTC. Translation gives CASSTGAPNYGYTF.